Sequencing of this TCR beta chain was carried out in a study of cytomegalovirus exposure and HLA in healthy donors listed by TCRdb under 2017. Regarding the complete study: An earlier analysis of 587 of the donors reported roughly 270 Gb of sequence data and 117 million unique TCR beta sequences from 190 million or so T cells. The study aimed to test whether cataloging public T cell receptors could reveal signatures of past pathogen exposure. Of the approximately 400 genotyped donors, roughly 76% were placed in the genetic ancestry cluster associated with self-reported Caucasian donors. HLA typing included class I and class II loci at four-digit resolution. In an earlier analysis of 587 of the donors, high-throughput TCR beta sequencing was used to judge whether each TCR beta V gene segment behaved as functional or pseudogenic. Typing coverage varied by locus: roughly 620-640 donors for A, B, C, DRB1 and DQB1; 500 to 550 for DQA1; about 590 for DPA1; fewer than 480 for DPB1. Every repertoire in the discovery cohort had been generated on one and the same sequencing platform. About 320 gigabases of sequencing data and 80 million or so unique TCR sequences were included in an early release covering several hundred HLA-typed donors. Along with the roughly 700-subject first cohort, a separate validation cohort of over a hundred different subjects was used. To predict cytomegalovirus infection status, the study combined high-throughput TCR immunosequencing, statistical association of individual TCRs with disease status, and machine learning. Several DR-DQ haplotypes were treated as single units for association and clustering because of strong linkage in the cohort. In the later analysis, no new phenotypic data were used to find candidate immune exposures; instead, reliance was placed on TCR beta sequences and their occurrence across donors. Donor age, sex, ethnicity and CMV serostatus were compiled alongside the repertoire data. Across around 400 genotyped donors of the cohort, an average of approximately 200,000 unique TCR beta nucleotide sequences per donor were sequenced, and roughly a sixth of those sequences were non-productive. A later genetic analysis took genome-wide SNP genotypes for about 55% of the roughly 670 donors and used that subset as a discovery cohort. To study patterns of TCR occurrence, a later analysis re-analyzed previously published TCR beta repertoires from hundreds of donors and added high-resolution HLA genotyping. The study profiled the T cell repertoires of about 720 subjects by immunosequencing and related them to cytomegalovirus serostatus.

The cohort comprised 670 or so healthy bone marrow donors. At the time of sampling, every cohort member was nominally healthy, though immune exposures that went unrecorded were likely present. The donor tested CMV seropositive and was one of the 289 seropositive cohort members. Every donor gave a peripheral blood sample, and the peripheral blood mononuclear cells from that sample were used for TCR beta sequencing. The Qiagen DNeasy Blood Extraction Kit was used to extract genomic DNA from the blood cell samples. Library preparation employed the immunoSEQ multiplex PCR assay. For the multiplex PCR, a mixture combining 60 forward primers for TCR Vbeta segments and 13 reverse primers for TCR Jbeta segments was used. The CDR3 region of rearranged TCR beta genes was amplified from genomic DNA with a multiplex PCR assay. The amplified TCR beta libraries were sequenced on the Illumina HiSeq System as 87-base-pair reads. The paper's data handling went like this. In a later analysis, tens of millions of unique TCR beta chains were counted across the approximately 640 repertoires, and approximately 11 million of these chains were shared by at least two donors. A nearest-neighbor algorithm error-corrected the raw reads and collapsed the reads into unique sequences, merging closely related sequences to remove PCR and sequencing errors. V, D and J gene segments were assigned by aligning CDR3 sequences to IMGT reference sequences. Each retained sequence needed at least a six-nucleotide match to both a V gene segment and a J gene segment. Rearrangements were classified as productive when the CDR3 lacked stop codons and remained in frame with V and J, and all other rearrangements were classified as non-productive. CDR3 was defined according to IMGT convention as the region running from the second conserved V-encoded cysteine to the conserved J-encoded phenylalanine. The earlier analysis of some 600 of the donors excluded sequences that lacked an unambiguous match to a single V gene segment. An earlier analysis of about 590 of the donors classified V segments as functional when productive rearrangements were above 56.7% and as segregating when the standard deviation between donors was above 5%. To diagnose cytomegalovirus status from the catalog of TCR beta chain sequences, a statistical classification framework was built. In a later analysis, V and J genes were assigned by comparing TCR nucleotide sequences against IMGT/GENE-DB human TR gene sequences. A later analysis assigned CDR3 sequences and most-parsimonious VDJ recombination scenarios with the TCRdist pipeline. In a later analysis, every TCR beta chain was defined by the combination of its CDR3 amino acid sequence and its V-gene family, and reads without a unique V-gene family were dropped. As a way to deal with suspected cross-contamination and a sequencing artifact, a later analysis dropped 640 or so nucleotide sequences that were highly shared and had low generation probability. A later analysis calculated a clonal expansion index for each public chain from normalized within-repertoire ranks of inferred template counts. Generation probabilities in a later analysis came from a VDJ recombination model fitted to out-of-frame rearrangements, and those results were checked against IGoR. A later analysis scored TCR-TCR, TCR-HLA and TCR-CMV co-occurrence with hypergeometric tests, applying a repertoire-size bias correction to TCR pairs. False discovery rates were estimated in a later analysis by permuting HLA or CMV assignments 20 times. In a later analysis, co-occurring TCRs were grouped with DBSCAN, and TCRdist sequence similarity was added when clustering was performed within HLA-allele-positive subsets. Repertoires with fewer than 30,000 or more than 120,000 public chains were left out of co-occurrence clustering, as were four to six repertoires with anomalous nucleotide sharing. TCRdb retrieved this table from immuneACCESS and kept in-frame rearrangements only. Not all clones are present; in checked studies, unresolved V genes account for under half, and no reason is known for the remainder. The DNA gave D and trimming, while V, J and clone size come from that table. Within this sample are tens of thousands of clones, with 80% of them counted one time only. Jointly, the top ten make up over 20% of the sample.

General study outcomes and caveats: The classifier was reported to diagnose cytomegalovirus status with high specificity and sensitivity in both the original and validation cohorts. Because HLA typing was missing for some donors at each locus, association tests included only the typed subset. In a later genetic analysis, fewer N-insertions in productive TCRs were reported among donors in an Asian-associated ancestry cluster than the roughly 700-donor mean. Correlated functional status among segregating V segments might be attributable to linkage disequilibrium, but an unknown experimental factor could not be ruled out. A further reported finding was that TCR beta sequences accurately predicted the HLA-A and HLA-B alleles for most subjects in the first cohort. When HLA alleles, especially DR and DQ, strongly co-occurred, TCR associations were difficult to assign to individual alleles. Because counts were too low, seventeen rarely observed V segments, including chromosome 9 orphons, were excluded from the earlier analysis of around 590 of the donors. Specific HLA alleles were associated with 15,000 to 20,000 TCR beta sequences at a false discovery rate of 0.05 in a later analysis. Several of the top co-occurrence clusters appeared to be linked to parvovirus B19, influenza, CMV and Epstein-Barr virus, according to a later analysis. CMV serostatus was the only immune exposure information available for the cohort. In vitro tests confirmed that a few of the cytomegalovirus-associated TCR beta chains recognize cytomegalovirus antigens. A group of highly shared sequence variants was considered likely to be a technical artifact of the sequencing pipeline. In a later analysis, HLA-associated TCR beta chains were found to be more clonally expanded and to have lower generation probabilities than equally common non-associated chains. The presence/absence analyses assumed that sequencing depth was roughly uniform across donors, and that assumption may not be true. The authors suggested that the approach could potentially be generalized to other disease states and immunological phenotypes. In this cohort, only TCR beta chains were sequenced, and detectable features were limited by the absence of alpha or paired-chain data. A later analysis found that TCR association rates varied across HLA loci, with DRB1 alleles showing the most associated TCRs and HLA-C alleles the fewest. The study listed 164 TCR beta chains as associated with cytomegalovirus. Most TCR sequences were seen in very few donors, while some public TCRs were found in many individuals. A later analysis found that most CMV-associated TCR beta chains appeared HLA-restricted, with HLA associations seemingly driven largely by CMV exposure. In a later genetic analysis, a missense DCLRE1C variant was associated with V-gene and J-gene trimming of TCR beta chains, and the association was replicated in an independent cohort. An earlier analysis of some 560 of the donors showed that most TCR beta V segments appeared in productive rearrangements either about 87% or about 30% of the time, which broadly matched IMGT annotations.

Remarks on this clone: Its antigen is currently not known. Base-call qualities are not available, and no considerably larger clone is one nucleotide away.

Sequenced sample: PBMCs. The origin of this receptor is a woman between 45 and 60 years old in good health and CMV-seropositive.

Here is the DNA: TGTGCCAGCAGTGACCGACAGGGGACTGAAGCTTTCTTT. Its amino acids are CASSDRQGTEAFF. Rearrangement joined TRBV6-1 to TRBJ1-1, with 8 bases in between that match TRBD1. CDR1 MNHNS and CDR2 SASEGT were looked up in the germline V gene. Taken from cysteine to phenylalanine, the CDR3 has 13 residues. The sequence is cut down to CDR3 DNA, 39 bases in frame from base 1. Trimmed from V: 3 bases; trimmed from J: 5 bases; junction bases lacking a gene match: 2.